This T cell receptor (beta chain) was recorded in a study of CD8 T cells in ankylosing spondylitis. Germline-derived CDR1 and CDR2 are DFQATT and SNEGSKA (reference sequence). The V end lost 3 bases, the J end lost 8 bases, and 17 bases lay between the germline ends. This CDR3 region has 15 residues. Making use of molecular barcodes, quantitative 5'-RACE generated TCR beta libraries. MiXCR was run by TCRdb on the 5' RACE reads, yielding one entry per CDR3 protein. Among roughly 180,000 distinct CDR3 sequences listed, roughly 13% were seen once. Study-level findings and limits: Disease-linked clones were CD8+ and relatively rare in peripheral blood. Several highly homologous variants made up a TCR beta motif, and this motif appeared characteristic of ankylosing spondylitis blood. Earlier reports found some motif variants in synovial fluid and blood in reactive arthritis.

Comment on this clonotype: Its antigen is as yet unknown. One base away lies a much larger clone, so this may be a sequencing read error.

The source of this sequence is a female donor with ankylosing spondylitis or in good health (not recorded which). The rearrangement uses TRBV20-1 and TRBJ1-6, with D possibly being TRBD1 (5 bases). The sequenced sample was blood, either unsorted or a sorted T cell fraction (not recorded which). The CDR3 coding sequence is TGCAGTGCTAGGGACATCCGCCTTTATGATTCACCCCTCCACTTT. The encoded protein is CSARDIRLYDSPLHF.